The T cell receptor beta chain under discussion was sequenced for a study of cytomegalovirus exposure and HLA in healthy donors. Study results and caveats: Common viral pathogens (according to a later analysis) appeared linked to several of the most significant clusters.

Primers: 60 Vbeta forward and 13 Jbeta reverse. Only in-frame clones appear in the TCRdb table, and some are missing; sequencing was by immunoSEQ multiplex PCR. The sample has fewer than 250,000 clones; around 83% are singletons. Concerning this clone: Its antigen is undetermined.

This CDR3 comprises 16 residues. The germline gives CDR1 SGHKS, CDR2 YYEKEE (reference sequence). Trimming stripped 0 bases from V and 2 bases from J, with 15 bases between. This receptor was obtained from a woman aged 45 to 65 in good health and CMV-seropositive. This chain joins TRBV5-5 and TRBJ2-7; D not certain. Input material: PBMCs. The CDR3 loop reads CASSLGFSTSTYEQYF. CDR3 bases: TGTGCCAGCAGCTTGGGCTTTAGTACGTCTACCTACGAGCAGTACTTC. Filled out from reference TRBV5-5 and TRBJ2-7, the complete variable domain reads DAGVTQSPTHLIKTRGQQVTLRCSPISGHKSVSWYQQVLGQGPQFIFQYYEKEERGRGNFPDRFSARQFPNYSSELNVNALLLGDSALYLCASSLGFSTSTYEQYFGPGTRLTVT.